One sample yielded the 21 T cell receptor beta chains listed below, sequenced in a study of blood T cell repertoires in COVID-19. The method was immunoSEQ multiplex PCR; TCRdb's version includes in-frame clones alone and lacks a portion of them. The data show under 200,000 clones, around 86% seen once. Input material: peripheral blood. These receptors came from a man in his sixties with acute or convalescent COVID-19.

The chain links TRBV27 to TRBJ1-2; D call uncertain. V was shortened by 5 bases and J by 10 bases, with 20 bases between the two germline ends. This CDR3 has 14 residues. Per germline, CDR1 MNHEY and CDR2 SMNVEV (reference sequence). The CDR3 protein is CASSPSAAMLAYTF. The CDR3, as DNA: TGTGCCAGCAGTCCCTCGGCAGCGATGCTAGCCTACACCTTC.

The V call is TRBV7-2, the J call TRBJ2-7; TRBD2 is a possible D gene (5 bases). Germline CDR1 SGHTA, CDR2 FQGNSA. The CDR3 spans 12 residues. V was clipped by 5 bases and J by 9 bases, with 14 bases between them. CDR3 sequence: CASSLNGKAQYF. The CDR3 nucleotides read TGTGCCAGCAGCCTTAACGGGAAGGCGCAGTACTTC.

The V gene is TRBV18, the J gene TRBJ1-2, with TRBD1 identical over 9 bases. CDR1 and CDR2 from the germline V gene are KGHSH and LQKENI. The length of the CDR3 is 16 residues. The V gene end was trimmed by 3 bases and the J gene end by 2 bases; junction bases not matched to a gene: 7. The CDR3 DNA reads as TGTGCCAGCTCACCCTTTTTTGGACAGGGGAACTATGGCTACACCTTC. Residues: CASSPFFGQGNYGYTF. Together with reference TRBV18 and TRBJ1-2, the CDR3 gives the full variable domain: NAGVMQNPRHLVRRRGQEARLRCSPMKGHSHVYWYRQLPEEGLKFMVYLQKENIIDESGMPKERFSAEFPKEGPSILRIQQVVRGDSAAYFCASSPFFGQGNYGYTFGSGTRLTVV.

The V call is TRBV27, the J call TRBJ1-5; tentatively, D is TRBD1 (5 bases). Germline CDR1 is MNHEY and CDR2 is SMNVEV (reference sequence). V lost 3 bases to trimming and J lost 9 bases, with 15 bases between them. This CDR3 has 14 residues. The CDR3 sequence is CASSFSGAGSPQHF. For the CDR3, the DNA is TGTGCCAGCAGTTTTTCCGGCGCAGGGTCGCCCCAGCATTTT.

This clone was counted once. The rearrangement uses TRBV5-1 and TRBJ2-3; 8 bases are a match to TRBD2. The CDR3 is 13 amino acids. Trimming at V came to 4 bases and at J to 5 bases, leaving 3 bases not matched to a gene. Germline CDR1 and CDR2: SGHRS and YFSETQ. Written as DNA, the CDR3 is TGCGCCAGCAGCGACCTAGCGGGAGATACGCAGTATTTT. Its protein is CASSDLAGDTQYF.

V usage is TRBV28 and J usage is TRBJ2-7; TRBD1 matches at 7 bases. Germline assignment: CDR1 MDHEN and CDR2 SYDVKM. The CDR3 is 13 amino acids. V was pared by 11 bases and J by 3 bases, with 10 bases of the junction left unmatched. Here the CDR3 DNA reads TGTGCCGTTTCTAAGGGGGCCGGCTACGAGCAGTACTTC. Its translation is CAVSKGAGYEQYF.

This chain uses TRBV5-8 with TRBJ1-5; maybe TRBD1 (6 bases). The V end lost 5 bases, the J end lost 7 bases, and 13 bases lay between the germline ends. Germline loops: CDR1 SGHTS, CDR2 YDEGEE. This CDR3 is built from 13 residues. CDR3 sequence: CASRPGEGQPQHF. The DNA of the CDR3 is TGTGCCAGCAGACCAGGGGAGGGACAGCCCCAGCATTTT.

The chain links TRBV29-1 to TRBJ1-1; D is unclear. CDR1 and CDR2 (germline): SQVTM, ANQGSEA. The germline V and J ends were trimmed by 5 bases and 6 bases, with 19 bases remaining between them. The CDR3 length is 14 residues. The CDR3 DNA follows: TGCAGCGTTAAACTGTGGAGGGAGGGCGCTGAAGCTTTCTTT. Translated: CSVKLWREGAEAFF.

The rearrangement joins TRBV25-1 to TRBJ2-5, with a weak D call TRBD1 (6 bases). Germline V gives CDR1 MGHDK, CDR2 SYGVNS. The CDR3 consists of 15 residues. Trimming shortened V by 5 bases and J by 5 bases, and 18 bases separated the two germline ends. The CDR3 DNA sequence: TGTGCCAGCAGTCCACCCGCAGGGGCAGGGGAGACCCAGTACTTC. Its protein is CASSPPAGAGETQYF.

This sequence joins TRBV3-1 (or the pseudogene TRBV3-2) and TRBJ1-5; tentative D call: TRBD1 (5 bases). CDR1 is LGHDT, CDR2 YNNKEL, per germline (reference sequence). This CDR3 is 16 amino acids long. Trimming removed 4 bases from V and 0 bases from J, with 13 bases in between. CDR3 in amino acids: CASSRLGGNSNQPQHF. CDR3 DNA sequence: TGTGCCAGCAGCCGCCTCGGGGGAAATAGCAATCAGCCCCAGCATTTT.

In nucleotides, the CDR3 is TGTGCCAGCAGATCCACCTTCCGGGAAAAACTGTTTTTT. Translating it yields CASRSTFREKLFF. The rearrangement links TRBV28 to TRBJ1-4; D remains ambiguous. The CDR3 consists of 13 residues. CDR1 is MDHEN and CDR2 is SYDVKM in the germline V gene. V was pared by 6 bases and J by 8 bases, with 13 bases between. Supplemented by reference TRBV28 and TRBJ1-4, the full variable domain reads DVKVTQSSRYLVKRTGEKVFLECVQDMDHENMFWYRQDPGLGLRLIYFSYDVKMKEKGDIPEGYSVSREKKERFSLILESASTNQTSMYLCASRSTFREKLFFGSGTQLSVL.

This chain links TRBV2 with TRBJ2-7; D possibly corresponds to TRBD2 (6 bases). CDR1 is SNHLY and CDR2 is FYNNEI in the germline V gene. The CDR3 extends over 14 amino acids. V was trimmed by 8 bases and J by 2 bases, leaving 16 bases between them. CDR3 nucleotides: TGTGCCAGCCAAAAGGGGCCGGGGGCCTACGAGCAGTACTTC. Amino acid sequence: CASQKGPGAYEQYF.

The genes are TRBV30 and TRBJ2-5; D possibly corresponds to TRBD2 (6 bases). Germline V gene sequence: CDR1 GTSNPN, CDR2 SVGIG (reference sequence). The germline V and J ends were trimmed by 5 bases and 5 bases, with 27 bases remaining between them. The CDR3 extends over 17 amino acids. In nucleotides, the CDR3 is TGTGCCTGGGGGGCTTATTGGGGAGGCAAGATAGCGGAGACCCAGTACTTC. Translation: CAWGAYWGGKIAETQYF.

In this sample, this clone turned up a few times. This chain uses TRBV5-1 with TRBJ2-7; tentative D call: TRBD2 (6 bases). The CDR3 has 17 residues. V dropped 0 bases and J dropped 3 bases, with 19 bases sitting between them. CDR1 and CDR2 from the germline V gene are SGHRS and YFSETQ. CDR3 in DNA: TGCGCCAGCAGCTTGGGGGGCCTAACTAGCAGATACTACGAGCAGTACTTC. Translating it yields CASSLGGLTSRYYEQYF. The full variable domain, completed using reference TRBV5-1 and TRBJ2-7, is KAGVTQTPRYLIKTRGQQVTLSCSPISGHRSVSWYQQTPGQGLQFLFEYFSETQRNKGNFPGRFSGRQFSNSRSEMNVSTLELGDSALYLCASSLGGLTSRYYEQYFGPGTRLTVT.

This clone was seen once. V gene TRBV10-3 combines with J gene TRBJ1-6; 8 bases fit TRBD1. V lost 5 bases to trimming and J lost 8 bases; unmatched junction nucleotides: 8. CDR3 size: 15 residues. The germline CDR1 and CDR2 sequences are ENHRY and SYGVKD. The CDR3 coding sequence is TGTGCCATCAGTTCCCAGGGGACAGGCGATTCACCCCTCCACTTT. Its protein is CAISSQGTGDSPLHF.

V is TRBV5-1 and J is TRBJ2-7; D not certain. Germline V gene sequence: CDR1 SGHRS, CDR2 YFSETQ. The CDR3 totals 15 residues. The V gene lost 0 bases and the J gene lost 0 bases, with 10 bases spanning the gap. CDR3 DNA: TGCGCCAGCAGCTTGGGACTCTTCAGCTCCTACGAGCAGTACTTC. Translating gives CASSLGLFSSYEQYF.

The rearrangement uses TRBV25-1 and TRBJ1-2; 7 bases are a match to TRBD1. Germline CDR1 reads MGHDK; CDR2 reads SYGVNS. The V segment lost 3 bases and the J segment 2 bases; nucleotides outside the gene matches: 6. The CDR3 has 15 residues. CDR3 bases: TGTGCCAGCAGTGATTCAACCAGGGGGAACTATGGCTACACCTTC. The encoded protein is CASSDSTRGNYGYTF.

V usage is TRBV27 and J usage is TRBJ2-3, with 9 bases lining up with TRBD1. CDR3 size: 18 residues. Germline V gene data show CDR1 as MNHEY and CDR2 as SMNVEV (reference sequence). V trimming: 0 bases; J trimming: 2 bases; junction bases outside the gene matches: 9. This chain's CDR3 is CASSLSRAGTGNTDTQYF. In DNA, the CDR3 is TGTGCCAGCAGTTTATCGCGGGCGGGGACAGGGAACACAGATACGCAGTATTTT.

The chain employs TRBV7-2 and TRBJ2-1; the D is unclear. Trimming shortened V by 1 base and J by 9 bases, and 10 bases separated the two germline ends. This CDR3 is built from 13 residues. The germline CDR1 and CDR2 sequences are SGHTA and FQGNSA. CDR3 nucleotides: TGTGCCAGCAGCTTAGAATCTGGCGGTGAGCAGTTCTTC. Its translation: CASSLESGGEQFF. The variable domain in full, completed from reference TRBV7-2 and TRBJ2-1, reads GAGVSQSPSNKVTEKGKDVELRCDPISGHTALYWYRQSLGQGLEFLIYFQGNSAPDKSGLPSDRFSAERTGGSVSTLTIQRTQQEDSAVYLCASSLESGGEQFFGPGTRLTVL.

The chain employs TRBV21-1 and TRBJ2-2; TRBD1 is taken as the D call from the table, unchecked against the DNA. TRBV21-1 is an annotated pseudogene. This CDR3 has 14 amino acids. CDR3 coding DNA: TGTGCCAGCAGAACAGGGGGCGCCGCCGGGGAGCTGTTTTTT. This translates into CASRTGGAAGELFF.

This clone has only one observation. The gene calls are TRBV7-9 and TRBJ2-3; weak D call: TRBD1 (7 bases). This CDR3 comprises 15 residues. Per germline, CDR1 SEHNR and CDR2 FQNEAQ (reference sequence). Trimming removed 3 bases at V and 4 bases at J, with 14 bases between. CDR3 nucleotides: TGTGCCAGCAGCTTCGGCAGGGGGGCGGCAGATACGCAGTATTTT. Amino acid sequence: CASSFGRGAADTQYF.